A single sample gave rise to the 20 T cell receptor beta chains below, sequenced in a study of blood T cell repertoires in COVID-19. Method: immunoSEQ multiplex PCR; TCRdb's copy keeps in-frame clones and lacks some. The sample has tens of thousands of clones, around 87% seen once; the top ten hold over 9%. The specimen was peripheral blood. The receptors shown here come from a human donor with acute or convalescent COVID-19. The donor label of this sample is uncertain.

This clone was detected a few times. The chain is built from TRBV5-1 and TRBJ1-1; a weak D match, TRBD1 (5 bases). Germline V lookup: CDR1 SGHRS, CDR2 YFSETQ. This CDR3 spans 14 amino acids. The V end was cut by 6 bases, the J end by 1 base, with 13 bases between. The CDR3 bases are TGCGCCAGCAAAACGGCGACAGAGAACACTGAAGCTTTCTTT. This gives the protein CASKTATENTEAFF. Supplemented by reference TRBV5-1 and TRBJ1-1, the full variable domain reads KAGVTQTPRYLIKTRGQQVTLSCSPISGHRSVSWYQQTPGQGLQFLFEYFSETQRNKGNFPGRFSGRQFSNSRSEMNVSTLELGDSALYLCASKTATENTEAFFGQGTRLTVV.

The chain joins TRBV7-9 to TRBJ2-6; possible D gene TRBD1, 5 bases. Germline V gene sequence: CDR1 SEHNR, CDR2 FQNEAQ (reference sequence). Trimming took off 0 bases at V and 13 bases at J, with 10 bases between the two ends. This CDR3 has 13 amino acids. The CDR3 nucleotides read TGTGCCAGCAGCTTAGCAGACAGTTCGGTCCTGACTTTC. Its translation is CASSLADSSVLTF.

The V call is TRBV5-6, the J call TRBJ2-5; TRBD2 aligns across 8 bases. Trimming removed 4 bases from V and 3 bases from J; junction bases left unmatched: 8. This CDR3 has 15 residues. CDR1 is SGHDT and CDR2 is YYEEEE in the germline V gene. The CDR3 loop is CASSAPGLGEETQYF. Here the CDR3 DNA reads TGTGCCAGCAGCGCACCGGGACTAGGAGAAGAGACCCAGTACTTC.

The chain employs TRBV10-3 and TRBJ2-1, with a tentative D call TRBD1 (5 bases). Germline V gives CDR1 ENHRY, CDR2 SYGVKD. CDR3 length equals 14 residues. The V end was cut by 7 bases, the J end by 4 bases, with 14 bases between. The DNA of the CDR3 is TGTGCCATCACCCTAGGGGAAAGGTACAATGAGCAGTTCTTC. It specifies CAITLGERYNEQFF.

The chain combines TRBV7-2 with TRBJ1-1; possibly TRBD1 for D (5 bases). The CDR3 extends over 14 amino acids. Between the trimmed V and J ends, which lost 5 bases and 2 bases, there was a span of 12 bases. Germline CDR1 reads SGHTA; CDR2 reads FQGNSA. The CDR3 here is CASSATGVNTEAFF. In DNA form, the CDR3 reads TGTGCCAGCAGCGCAACAGGTGTCAACACTGAAGCTTTCTTT.

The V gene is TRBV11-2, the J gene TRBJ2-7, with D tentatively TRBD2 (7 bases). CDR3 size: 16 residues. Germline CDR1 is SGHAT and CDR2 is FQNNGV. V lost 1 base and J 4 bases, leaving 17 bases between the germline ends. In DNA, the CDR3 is TGTGCCAGCAGCTTAGGGGGGGGCAGGGGAGAATACGAGCAGTACGTC. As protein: CASSLGGGRGEYEQYV.

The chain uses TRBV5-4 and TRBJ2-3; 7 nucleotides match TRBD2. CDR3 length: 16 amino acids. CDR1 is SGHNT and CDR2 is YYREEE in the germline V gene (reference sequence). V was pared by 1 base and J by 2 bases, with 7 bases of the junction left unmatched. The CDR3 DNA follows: TGTGCCAGCAGCTTGAAGGGGACTACCTTCACAGATACGCAGTATTTT. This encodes CASSLKGTTFTDTQYF.

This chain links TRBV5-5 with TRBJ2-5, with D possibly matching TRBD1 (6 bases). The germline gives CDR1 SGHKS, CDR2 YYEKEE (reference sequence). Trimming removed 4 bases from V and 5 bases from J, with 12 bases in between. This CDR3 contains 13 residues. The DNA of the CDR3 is TGTGCCAGCAGCCTCACAGGGACGGAGACCCAGTACTTC. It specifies CASSLTGTETQYF.

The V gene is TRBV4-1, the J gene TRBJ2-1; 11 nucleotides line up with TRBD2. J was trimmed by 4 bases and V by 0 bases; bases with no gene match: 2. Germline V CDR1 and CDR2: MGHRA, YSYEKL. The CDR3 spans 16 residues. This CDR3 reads CASSQEGTSGYNEQFF. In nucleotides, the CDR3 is TGCGCCAGCAGCCAAGAAGGGACTAGCGGTTACAATGAGCAGTTCTTC.

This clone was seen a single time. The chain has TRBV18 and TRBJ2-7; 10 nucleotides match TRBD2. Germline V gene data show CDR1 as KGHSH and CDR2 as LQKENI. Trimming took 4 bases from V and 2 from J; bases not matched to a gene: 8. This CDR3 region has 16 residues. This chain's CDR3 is CASSLGLAEVPYEQYF. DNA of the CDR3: TGTGCCAGCTCACTTGGACTAGCGGAGGTACCCTACGAGCAGTACTTC.

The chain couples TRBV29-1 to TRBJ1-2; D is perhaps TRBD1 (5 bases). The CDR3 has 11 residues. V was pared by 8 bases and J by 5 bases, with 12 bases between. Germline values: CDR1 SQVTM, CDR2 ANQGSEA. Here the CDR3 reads CSSWGGYGYTF. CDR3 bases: TGCAGCTCCTGGGGGGGATATGGCTACACCTTC.

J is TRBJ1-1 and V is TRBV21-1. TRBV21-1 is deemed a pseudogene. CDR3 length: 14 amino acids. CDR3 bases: TGTGCCAGCAGCAAAAGGACGGGAGACACTGAAGCTTTCTTT. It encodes CASSKRTGDTEAFF.

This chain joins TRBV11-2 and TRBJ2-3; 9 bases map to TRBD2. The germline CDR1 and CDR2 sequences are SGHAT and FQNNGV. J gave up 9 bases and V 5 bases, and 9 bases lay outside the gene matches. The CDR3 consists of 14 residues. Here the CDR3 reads CASSPSLAGRTQYF. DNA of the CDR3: TGTGCCAGCAGCCCCAGCCTAGCGGGACGCACGCAGTATTTT.

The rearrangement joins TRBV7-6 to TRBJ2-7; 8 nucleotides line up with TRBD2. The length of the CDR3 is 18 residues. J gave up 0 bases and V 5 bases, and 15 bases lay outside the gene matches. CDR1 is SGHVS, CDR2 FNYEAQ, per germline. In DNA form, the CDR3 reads TGTGCCAGCAGCCCATGGGGGACTAGAGGGTTTAGCTCCTACGAGCAGTACTTC. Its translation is CASSPWGTRGFSSYEQYF.

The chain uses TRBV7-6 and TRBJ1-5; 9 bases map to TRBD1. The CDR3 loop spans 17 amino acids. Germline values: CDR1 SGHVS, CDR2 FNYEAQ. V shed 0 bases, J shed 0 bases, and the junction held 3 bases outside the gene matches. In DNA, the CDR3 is TGTGCCAGCAGCTTAGCCTGGGACAGGGCTAGCAATCAGCCCCAGCATTTT. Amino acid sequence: CASSLAWDRASNQPQHF.

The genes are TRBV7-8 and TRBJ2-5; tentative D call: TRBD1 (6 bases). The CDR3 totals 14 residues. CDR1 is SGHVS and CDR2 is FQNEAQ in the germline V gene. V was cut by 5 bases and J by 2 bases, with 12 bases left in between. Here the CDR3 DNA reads TGTGCCAGCAGCCCAGGACAGAGTCAAGAGACCCAGTACTTC. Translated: CASSPGQSQETQYF.

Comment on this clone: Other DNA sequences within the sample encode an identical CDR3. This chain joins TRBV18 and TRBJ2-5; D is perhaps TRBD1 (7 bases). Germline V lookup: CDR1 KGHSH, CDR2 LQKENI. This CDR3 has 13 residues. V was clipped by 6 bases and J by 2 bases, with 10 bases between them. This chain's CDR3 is CASSAGQQETQYF. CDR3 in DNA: TGTGCCAGCTCGGCGGGACAGCAAGAGACCCAGTACTTC. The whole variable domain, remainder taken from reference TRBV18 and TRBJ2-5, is NAGVMQNPRHLVRRRGQEARLRCSPMKGHSHVYWYRQLPEEGLKFMVYLQKENIIDESGMPKERFSAEFPKEGPSILRIQQVVRGDSAAYFCASSAGQQETQYFGPGTRLLVL.

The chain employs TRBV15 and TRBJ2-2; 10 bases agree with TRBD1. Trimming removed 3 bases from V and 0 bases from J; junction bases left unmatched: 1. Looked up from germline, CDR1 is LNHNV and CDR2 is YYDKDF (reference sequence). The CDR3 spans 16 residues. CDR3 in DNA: TGTGCCACCAGCAGGGGACAGGGGACGAACACCGGGGAGCTGTTTTTT. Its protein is CATSRGQGTNTGELFF.

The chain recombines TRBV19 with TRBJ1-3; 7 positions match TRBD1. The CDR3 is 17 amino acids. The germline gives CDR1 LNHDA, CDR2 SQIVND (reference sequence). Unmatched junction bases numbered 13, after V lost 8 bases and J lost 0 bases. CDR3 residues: CASSDRARTSSGNTIYF. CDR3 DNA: TGTGCCAGTTCCGACAGGGCCCGGACGAGCTCTGGAAACACCATATATTTT.

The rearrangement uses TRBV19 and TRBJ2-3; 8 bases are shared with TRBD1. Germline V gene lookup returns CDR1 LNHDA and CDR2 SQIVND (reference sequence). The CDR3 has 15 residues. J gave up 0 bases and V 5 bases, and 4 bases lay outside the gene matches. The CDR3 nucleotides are TGTGCCAGTAGTCCCGGACAGGGTAGCACAGATACGCAGTATTTT. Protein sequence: CASSPGQGSTDTQYF.